This entry concerns a single T cell receptor (beta chain). The data originate from a study of technical replicates of blood from a handful of donors. Profiled with immunoSEQ multiplex PCR; TCRdb holds only in-frame clones, not every one. The table includes more than 65,000 clones, about 97% detected once. Germline V CDR1 and CDR2: GTSNPN, SVGIG (reference sequence). This CDR3 comprises 13 residues. Trimming pared 0 bases from V and 0 bases from J, leaving 4 bases between. Sequenced material: T cells isolated from PBMCs. The receptor was derived from a human donor in good health. The genes are TRBV30 and TRBJ2-3; D call uncertain. The chain's CDR3 is CAWSVLSTDTQYF. The CDR3 coding sequence is TGTGCCTGGAGTGTACTGAGCACAGATACGCAGTATTTT.